This TCR beta chain came from a study of T cells after yellow fever vaccination. Template switching with 5'RACE generated the TCR cDNA and added a universal primer site and UMIs. TCRdb fed the 5' RACE reads into MiXCR, producing one record per CDR3 protein. The sample lists about 630,000 distinct CDR3 sequences; around 12% were seen once. This clonotype was seen a few times. No antigen is known for it. Looked up from germline, CDR1 is SEHNR and CDR2 is FQNEAQ (reference sequence). V shed 6 bases and J 5 bases; nucleotides not matched to a gene: 5. The CDR3 extends over 14 amino acids. General study points: Compared with primary, the secondary response was weaker and peaked at day 5, not 15.

Sequenced here: PBMCs, sampled on the day of the yellow fever booster vaccination. The receptor's source is a man aged 25-40 years who received the YFV17D yellow fever vaccine. The chain combines TRBV7-9 with TRBJ2-2; 8 bases are a match to TRBD2. The CDR3 loop is CASRDIAGTGELFF. The CDR3 DNA follows: TGTGCCAGCAGAGATATAGCGGGAACCGGGGAGCTGTTTTTT.